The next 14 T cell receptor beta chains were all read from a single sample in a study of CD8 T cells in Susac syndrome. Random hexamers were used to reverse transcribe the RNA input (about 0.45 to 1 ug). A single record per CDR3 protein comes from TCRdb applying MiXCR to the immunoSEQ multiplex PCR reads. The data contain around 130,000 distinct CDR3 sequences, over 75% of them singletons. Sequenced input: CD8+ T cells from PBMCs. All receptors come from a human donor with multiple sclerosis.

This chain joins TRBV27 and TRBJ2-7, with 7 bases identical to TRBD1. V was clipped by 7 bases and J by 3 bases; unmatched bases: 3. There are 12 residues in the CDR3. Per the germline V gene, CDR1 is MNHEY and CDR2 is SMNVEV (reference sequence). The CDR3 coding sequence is TGTGCCAGCATGGCAGGGGGCTACGAGCAGTACTTC. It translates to CASMAGGYEQYF.

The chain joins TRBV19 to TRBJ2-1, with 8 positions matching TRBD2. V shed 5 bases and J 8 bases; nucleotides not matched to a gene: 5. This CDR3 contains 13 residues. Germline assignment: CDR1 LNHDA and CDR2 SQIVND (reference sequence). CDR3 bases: TGTGCCAGTAGTCCACTAGCGGTTGATGAGCAGTTCTTC. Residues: CASSPLAVDEQFF.

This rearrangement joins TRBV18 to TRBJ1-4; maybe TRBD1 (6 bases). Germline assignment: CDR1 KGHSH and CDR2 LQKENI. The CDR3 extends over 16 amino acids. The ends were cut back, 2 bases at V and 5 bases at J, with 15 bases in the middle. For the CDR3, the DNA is TGTGCCAGCTCACCATCCGCCAGGGGCCAAAATGAAAAACTGTTTTTT. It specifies CASSPSARGQNEKLFF. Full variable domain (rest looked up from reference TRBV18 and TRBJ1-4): NAGVMQNPRHLVRRRGQEARLRCSPMKGHSHVYWYRQLPEEGLKFMVYLQKENIIDESGMPKERFSAEFPKEGPSILRIQQVVRGDSAAYFCASSPSARGQNEKLFFGSGTQLSVL.

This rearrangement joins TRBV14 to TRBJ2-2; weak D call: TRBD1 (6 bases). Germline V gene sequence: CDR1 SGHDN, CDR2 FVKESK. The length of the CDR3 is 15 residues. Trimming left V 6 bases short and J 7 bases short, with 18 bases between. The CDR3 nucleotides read TGTGCCAGCAGTCCTTTACAGGGATTGGACGGGGAGCTGTTTTTT. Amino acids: CASSPLQGLDGELFF.

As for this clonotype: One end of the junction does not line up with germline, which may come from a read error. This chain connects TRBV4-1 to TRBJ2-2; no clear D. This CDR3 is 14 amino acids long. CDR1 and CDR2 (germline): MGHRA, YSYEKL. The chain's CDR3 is CASSQARNAGELFF. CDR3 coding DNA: TGCGCCAGCAGCCAAGCCCGGAACGCCGGGGAGCTGTTTTTT.

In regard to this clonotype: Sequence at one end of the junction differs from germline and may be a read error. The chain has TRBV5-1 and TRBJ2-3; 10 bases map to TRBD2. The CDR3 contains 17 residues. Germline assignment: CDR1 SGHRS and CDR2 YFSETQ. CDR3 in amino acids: CPSRHGGSGGYTDTQYF. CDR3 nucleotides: TGCCCCAGCAGACACGGGGGTAGCGGGGGGTACACAGATACGCAGTATTTT.

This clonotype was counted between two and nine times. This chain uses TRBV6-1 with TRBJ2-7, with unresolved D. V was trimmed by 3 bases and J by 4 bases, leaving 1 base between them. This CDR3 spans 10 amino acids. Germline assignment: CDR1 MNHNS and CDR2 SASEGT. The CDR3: CASSEYEQYF. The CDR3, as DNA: TGTGCCAGCAGTGAGTACGAGCAGTACTTC.

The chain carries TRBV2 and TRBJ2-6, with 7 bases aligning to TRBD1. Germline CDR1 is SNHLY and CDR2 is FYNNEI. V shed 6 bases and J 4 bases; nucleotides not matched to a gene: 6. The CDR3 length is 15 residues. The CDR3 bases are TGTGCCAGCAGCGACAGGGTGAACGGGGCCAACGTCCTGACTTTC. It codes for CASSDRVNGANVLTF.

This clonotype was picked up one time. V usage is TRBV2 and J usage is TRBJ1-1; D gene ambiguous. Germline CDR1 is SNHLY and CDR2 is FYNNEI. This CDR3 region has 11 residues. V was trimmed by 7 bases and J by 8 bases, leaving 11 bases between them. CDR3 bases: TGTGCCAGCACCTGGACCTTAGAAGCTTTCTTT. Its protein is CASTWTLEAFF.

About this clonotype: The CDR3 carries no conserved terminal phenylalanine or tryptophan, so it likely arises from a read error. CDR3: CASKVSGFWNTEAFL. CDR3 nucleotides: TGTGCCAGCAAGGTTTCAGGGTTCTGGAACACTGAAGCTTTCCTT. The chain joins TRBV27 to TRBJ1-1, with TRBD1 as a possible D gene (5 bases). Trimming shortened V by 7 bases and J by 1 base, and 16 bases separated the two germline ends. In germline, CDR1 is MNHEY, CDR2 SMNVEV (reference sequence). The CDR3 has 15 amino acids.

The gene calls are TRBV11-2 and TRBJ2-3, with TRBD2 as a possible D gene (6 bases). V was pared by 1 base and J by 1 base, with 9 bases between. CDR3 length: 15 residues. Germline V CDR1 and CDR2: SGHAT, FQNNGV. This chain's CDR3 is CASSLVGGGTDTQYF. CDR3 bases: TGTGCCAGCAGCTTAGTCGGGGGAGGCACAGATACGCAGTATTTT.

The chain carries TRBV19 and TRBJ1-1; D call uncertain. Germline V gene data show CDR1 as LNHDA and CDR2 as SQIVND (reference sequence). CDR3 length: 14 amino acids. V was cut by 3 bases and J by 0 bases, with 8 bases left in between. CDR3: CASSIGPLNTEAFF. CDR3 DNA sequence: TGTGCCAGTAGTATCGGGCCGTTGAACACTGAAGCTTTCTTT. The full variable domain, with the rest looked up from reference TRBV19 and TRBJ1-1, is DGGITQSPKYLFRKEGQNVTLSCEQNLNHDAMYWYRQDPGQGLRLIYYSQIVNDFQKGDIAEGYSVSREKKESFPLTVTSAQKNPTAFYLCASSIGPLNTEAFFGQGTRLTVV.

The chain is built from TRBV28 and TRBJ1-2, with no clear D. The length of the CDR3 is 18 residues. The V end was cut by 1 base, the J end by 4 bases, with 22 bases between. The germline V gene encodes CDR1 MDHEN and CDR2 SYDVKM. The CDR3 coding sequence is TGTGCCAGCAGTTTATTTAGTGGGTGGGAGTATCCCACCTATGGCTACACCTTC. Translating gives CASSLFSGWEYPTYGYTF.

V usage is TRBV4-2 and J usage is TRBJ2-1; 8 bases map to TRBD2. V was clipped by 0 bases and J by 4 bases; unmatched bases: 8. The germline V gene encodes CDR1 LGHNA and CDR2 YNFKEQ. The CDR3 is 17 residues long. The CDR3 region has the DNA TGTGCCAGCAGCCAAGAAACTAAACTAGCGGTTTACAATGAGCAGTTCTTC. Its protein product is CASSQETKLAVYNEQFF.